The 30 T cell receptor beta chains reported below all come from one sample, sequenced in a study of blood T cell repertoires in COVID-19. TCRdb keeps only in-frame clones here, not all; method: immunoSEQ multiplex PCR. The sample carries approximately 97,000 clones, around 84% recorded once. Sequencing input: peripheral blood. These receptor sequences come from a man between 45 and 60 years old with active or convalescent COVID-19.

This chain uses TRBV28 with TRBJ1-5; D ambiguous. The V end was cut by 11 bases, the J end by 2 bases, with 10 bases between. The CDR3 covers 12 residues. Germline assignment: CDR1 MDHEN and CDR2 SYDVKM. Here the CDR3 reads CAASEGNQPQHF. DNA for the CDR3: TGTGCCGCCTCAGAGGGCAATCAGCCCCAGCATTTT. The entire variable domain, with the rest obtained from reference TRBV28 and TRBJ1-5, is as follows: DVKVTQSSRYLVKRTGEKVFLECVQDMDHENMFWYRQDPGLGLRLIYFSYDVKMKEKGDIPEGYSVSREKKERFSLILESASTNQTSMYLCAASEGNQPQHFGDGTRLSIL.

The chain links TRBV19 to TRBJ1-2; D unclear. From germline, CDR1 is LNHDA and CDR2 SQIVND (reference sequence). Trimming left V 6 bases short and J 3 bases short, with 8 bases between. The CDR3 has 12 residues. CDR3 bases: TGTGCCAGTAGAAGCGATTACTATGGCTACACCTTC. This sequence encodes CASRSDYYGYTF.

The chain links TRBV9 to TRBJ1-5; 7 bases fit TRBD1. CDR1 and CDR2 (germline): SGDLS, YYNGEE. V was clipped by 4 bases and J by 4 bases; unmatched bases: 5. The CDR3 length is 14 residues. In DNA, the CDR3 is TGTGCCAGCAGCCCGCCAGGGGGAAATCAGCCCCAGCATTTT. Amino acids: CASSPPGGNQPQHF.

The V and J genes are TRBV9 and TRBJ2-3; tentatively, D is TRBD1 (6 bases). CDR3 size: 13 residues. Germline assignment: CDR1 SGDLS and CDR2 YYNGEE. V dropped 2 bases and J dropped 4 bases, with 8 bases sitting between them. The CDR3 DNA reads as TGTGCCAGCAGCGTTACAGGGCCAGATACGCAGTATTTT. Amino acid sequence: CASSVTGPDTQYF.

V and J are TRBV28 and TRBJ2-3; no clear D gene. Germline V gives CDR1 MDHEN, CDR2 SYDVKM. The CDR3 has 13 residues. Trimming left V 5 bases short and J 2 bases short, with 8 bases between. The CDR3 nucleotides read TGTGCCAGCAGTCCAAGCTACACAGATACGCAGTATTTT. Protein: CASSPSYTDTQYF.

This clone was recorded once. The chain's CDR3 is CASSIVGGNSGANVLTF. CDR3 coding DNA: TGTGCCAGTAGTATAGTAGGCGGGAACTCTGGGGCCAACGTCCTGACTTTC. The V and J genes are TRBV19 and TRBJ2-6; TRBD2 is a possible D gene (6 bases). In germline, CDR1 is LNHDA, CDR2 SQIVND (reference sequence). V lost 1 base, J lost 0 bases, and 10 bases lay in between. CDR3 length: 17 residues.

This sequence joins TRBV11-2 and TRBJ2-1; TRBD1 matches at 9 bases. CDR3 size: 16 residues. Germline V CDR1 and CDR2: SGHAT, FQNNGV. V shed 2 bases and J 8 bases; nucleotides not matched to a gene: 10. CDR3 bases: TGTGCCAGCAGCTTAAGGACAGGGGCCGGGGTGCATGAGCAGTTCTTC. Its protein is CASSLRTGAGVHEQFF.

This clone came up once. The genes are TRBV18 and TRBJ1-1; the D gene is possibly TRBD1 (6 bases). V lost 3 bases to trimming and J lost 5 bases, with 13 bases between them. Germline values: CDR1 KGHSH, CDR2 LQKENI. This CDR3 contains 14 residues. DNA for the CDR3: TGTGCCAGCTCACCCTTAGAACAGGGAACTGAAGCTTTCTTT. Amino acid sequence: CASSPLEQGTEAFF.

The J gene is TRBJ2-5, the V gene TRBV7-9; 8 bases line up with TRBD1. V lost 5 bases, J lost 5 bases, and 7 bases stayed unmatched. The germline CDR1 and CDR2 sequences are SEHNR and FQNEAQ (reference sequence). The CDR3 runs 14 residues. The CDR3 nucleotides are TGTGCCAGCAGCCGACAGGGGCGGCCTGAGACCCAGTACTTC. Amino acid sequence: CASSRQGRPETQYF.

This clone was observed once. This chain connects TRBV29-1 to TRBJ2-7, with TRBD1 identical over 7 bases. The length of the CDR3 is 13 residues. Looked up from germline, CDR1 is SQVTM and CDR2 is ANQGSEA. J gave up 3 bases and V 7 bases, and 9 bases lay outside the gene matches. CDR3 DNA sequence: TGCAGCGCTTCGGACAGGAGGAACTACGAGCAGTACTTC. It codes for CSASDRRNYEQYF.

The V and J genes are TRBV4-1 and TRBJ1-4; no clear D gene. V gave up 2 bases and J gave up 4 bases, with 8 bases separating them. Germline values: CDR1 MGHRA, CDR2 YSYEKL. The CDR3 runs 14 residues. CDR3 sequence reads: CASSQMEINEKLFF. In DNA form, the CDR3 reads TGCGCCAGCAGCCAAATGGAGATTAATGAAAAACTGTTTTTT.

To note about this clone: Other DNA variants within this sample encode the same CDR3. The chain employs TRBV18 and TRBJ2-7; the match to TRBD1 covers 10 bases. The trim removed 3 bases at V and 5 bases at J, leaving 1 base unmatched. Germline loops: CDR1 KGHSH, CDR2 LQKENI. The CDR3 runs to 13 residues. CDR3 coding DNA: TGTGCCAGCTCACCCGGGACAGGGGACGAGCAGTACTTC. It translates to CASSPGTGDEQYF.

The chain employs TRBV7-6 and TRBJ1-2; 7 bases fit TRBD1. Per germline, CDR1 SGHVS and CDR2 FNYEAQ. This CDR3 has 12 residues. J lost 8 bases, V lost 5 bases, and 5 bases had no gene match. CDR3 region: CASSHRTGGYTF. CDR3 bases: TGTGCCAGCAGCCATAGGACAGGCGGCTACACCTTC. The full variable domain, with the rest looked up from reference TRBV7-6 and TRBJ1-2, is GAGVSQSPRYKVTKRGQDVALRCDPISGHVSLYWYRQALGQGPEFLTYFNYEAQQDKSGLPNDRFSAERPEGSISTLTIQRTEQRDSAMYRCASSHRTGGYTFGSGTRLTVV.

The chain uses TRBV7-9 and TRBJ1-1; D is unclear. The CDR3 spans 13 residues. V lost 5 bases and J lost 7, with 14 bases in between. The germline gives CDR1 SEHNR, CDR2 FQNEAQ (reference sequence). The DNA of the CDR3 is TGTGCCAGCAGCGGATCTCAGCGGTTTGAAGCTTTCTTT. Translation gives CASSGSQRFEAFF.

About this clone itself: Other DNA sequences from this sample encode an identical CDR3 as well. The chain combines TRBV19 with TRBJ1-5; D not resolved. Germline CDR1 reads LNHDA; CDR2 reads SQIVND (reference sequence). This CDR3 comprises 14 residues. Trimming shortened V by 3 bases and J by 3 bases, and 9 bases separated the two germline ends. Here the CDR3 DNA reads TGTGCCAGTAGTATTGGAGGGCCCAATCAGCCCCAGCATTTT. It is translated as CASSIGGPNQPQHF. Complete variable domain (other parts from reference TRBV19 and TRBJ1-5): DGGITQSPKYLFRKEGQNVTLSCEQNLNHDAMYWYRQDPGQGLRLIYYSQIVNDFQKGDIAEGYSVSREKKESFPLTVTSAQKNPTAFYLCASSIGGPNQPQHFGDGTRLSIL.

This chain joins TRBV7-2 and TRBJ1-5, with TRBD1 identical over 7 bases. The V gene end was trimmed by 1 base and the J gene end by 3 bases; junction bases not matched to a gene: 6. CDR1 is SGHTA, CDR2 FQGNSA, per germline. The CDR3 is made up of 16 amino acids. The CDR3 region is CASSLGPGTVNQPQHF. Written as DNA, the CDR3 is TGTGCCAGCAGCTTAGGCCCAGGGACAGTCAATCAGCCCCAGCATTTT.

The chain uses TRBV4-1 and TRBJ1-3; D is possibly TRBD1 (5 bases). Germline values: CDR1 MGHRA, CDR2 YSYEKL. This CDR3 contains 14 residues. Trimming cost V 1 base and J 4 bases, with 8 bases left between them. The CDR3 spells CASSQGQTGNTIYF. The CDR3 DNA reads as TGCGCCAGCAGCCAAGGACAGACCGGAAACACCATATATTTT.

The V and J genes are TRBV19 and TRBJ2-7, with TRBD1 identical over 8 bases. The CDR3 runs 15 residues. Trimming removed 8 bases from V and 4 bases from J; junction bases left unmatched: 13. Germline V gene sequence: CDR1 LNHDA, CDR2 SQIVND (reference sequence). The CDR3 nucleotides are TGTGCCAGTGGGATCTGGTCAGGGGGCTCTTACGAGCAGTACTTC. As protein: CASGIWSGGSYEQYF.

This clone turned up a few times. The rearrangement uses TRBV7-9 and TRBJ1-3; D possibly corresponds to TRBD1 (6 bases). Germline V CDR1 and CDR2: SEHNR, FQNEAQ (reference sequence). V lost 5 bases and J 1 base, leaving 12 bases between the germline ends. The CDR3 spans 15 residues. The chain's CDR3 is CASSPQGHSGNTIYF. DNA of the CDR3: TGTGCCAGCAGCCCCCAGGGGCATTCTGGAAACACCATATATTTT.

Regarding this clone: Within the sample, other DNA sequences also encode this same CDR3. This rearrangement joins TRBV6-5 to TRBJ2-5; 12 nucleotides align to TRBD2. Germline loops: CDR1 MNHEY, CDR2 SVGAGI. Trimming cost V 5 bases and J 4 bases; bases outside gene matches: 2. The CDR3 is 14 amino acids. The CDR3 protein is CASSLAGGRETQYF. CDR3 coding DNA: TGTGCCAGCAGTCTAGCGGGGGGGCGAGAGACCCAGTACTTC.

The chain links TRBV19 to TRBJ1-6; no clear D. CDR3 length: 19 amino acids. The germline V and J ends were trimmed by 0 bases and 6 bases, with 21 bases remaining between them. In germline, CDR1 is LNHDA, CDR2 SQIVND (reference sequence). The DNA for the CDR3 is TGTGCCAGTAGTATAGACCCCCCGGCAGCGTCGGGAACTAATTCACCCCTCCACTTT. Translation: CASSIDPPAASGTNSPLHF.

The table lists this clone with a few counts. The gene calls are TRBV29-1 and TRBJ1-1; D possibly corresponds to TRBD1 (5 bases). The length of the CDR3 is 14 residues. Germline V gene data show CDR1 as SQVTM and CDR2 as ANQGSEA. V was pared by 7 bases and J by 3 bases, with 18 bases between. CDR3 protein: CSALGQLTYTEAFF. CDR3 bases: TGCAGCGCCCTGGGGCAGTTAACCTACACTGAAGCTTTCTTT.

This chain links TRBV18 with TRBJ2-3; TRBD2 aligns across 11 bases. V shed 5 bases and J 6 bases; nucleotides not matched to a gene: 10. Germline CDR1 KGHSH, CDR2 LQKENI. The CDR3 totals 16 residues. CDR3 sequence (DNA): TGTGCCAGCTCAGACACTAGCGGGGGACCCCAGGATACGCAGTATTTT. Protein: CASSDTSGGPQDTQYF.

V and J are TRBV2 and TRBJ1-1; D perhaps matches TRBD1 (5 bases). The CDR3 has 13 residues. Per germline, CDR1 SNHLY and CDR2 FYNNEI. V shed 11 bases and J shed 4 bases, with 17 bases lying between them. The CDR3 loop reads CAGREGRSTEAFF. Here the CDR3 DNA reads TGTGCCGGAAGGGAGGGACGGTCCACTGAAGCTTTCTTT.

This chain joins TRBV7-7 and TRBJ2-2; 13 bases are shared with TRBD2. The CDR3 length is 16 residues. Germline CDR1 SSHAT, CDR2 FNYEAQ (reference sequence). Unmatched junction bases numbered 0, after V lost 5 bases and J lost 0 bases. CDR3 coding DNA: TGTGCCAGCAGCACTAGCGGGGGGGCGAACACCGGGGAGCTGTTTTTT. It codes for CASSTSGGANTGELFF.

The V call is TRBV10-2, the J call TRBJ2-3; 9 bases are shared with TRBD2. Per the germline V gene, CDR1 is WSHSY and CDR2 is SAAADI. This CDR3 has 16 residues. J was trimmed by 2 bases and V by 8 bases; bases with no gene match: 11. The chain's CDR3 is CASPPELAGNTDTQYF. The CDR3 DNA reads TGCGCCAGCCCACCTGAGCTAGCGGGAAACACAGATACGCAGTATTTT.

J is TRBJ1-2 and V is TRBV28, with TRBD1 matching 11 bases. Germline CDR1 reads MDHEN; CDR2 reads SYDVKM. J was trimmed by 1 base and V by 6 bases; bases with no gene match: 10. The CDR3 loop spans 17 amino acids. The CDR3: CASSSTTGQGVNYGYTF. The DNA of the CDR3 is TGTGCCAGCAGCTCTACGACGGGACAGGGGGTTAACTATGGCTACACCTTC.

The chain combines TRBV6-1 with TRBJ1-6, with a possible D match to TRBD1 (5 bases). Trimming removed 2 bases from V and 7 bases from J, with 12 bases in between. The CDR3 extends over 15 amino acids. CDR1 is MNHNS, CDR2 SASEGT, per germline. The CDR3 DNA follows: TGTGCCAGCAGTGAACAGGGAGGTTCCAATTCACCCCTCCACTTT. It encodes CASSEQGGSNSPLHF.

The chain has TRBV5-1 and TRBJ2-1, with D perhaps matching TRBD2 (5 bases). This CDR3 region has 13 residues. Trimming shortened V by 2 bases and J by 9 bases, and 12 bases separated the two germline ends. The germline V gene encodes CDR1 SGHRS and CDR2 YFSETQ. The CDR3: CASSLPSEGEQFF. CDR3 in DNA: TGCGCCAGCAGCTTACCCAGCGAGGGTGAGCAGTTCTTC.

The chain joins TRBV6-2 or TRBV6-3 to TRBJ2-5; D is unresolved. CDR1 and CDR2 from the germline V gene are MNHEY and SVGEGT. The CDR3 has 14 amino acids. V was cut by 0 bases and J by 5 bases, with 10 bases left in between. The CDR3 is CASSYSATRETQYF. CDR3 DNA: TGTGCCAGCAGTTACTCTGCGACACGGGAGACCCAGTACTTC.